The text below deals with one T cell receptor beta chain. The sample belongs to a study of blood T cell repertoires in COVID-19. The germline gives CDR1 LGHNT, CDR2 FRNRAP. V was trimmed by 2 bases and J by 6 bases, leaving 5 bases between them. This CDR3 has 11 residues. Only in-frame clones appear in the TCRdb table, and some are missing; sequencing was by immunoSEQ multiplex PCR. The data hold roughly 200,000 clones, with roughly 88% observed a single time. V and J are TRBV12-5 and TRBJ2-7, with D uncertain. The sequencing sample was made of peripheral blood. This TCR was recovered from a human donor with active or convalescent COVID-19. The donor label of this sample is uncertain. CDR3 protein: CASGLFREQYF. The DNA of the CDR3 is TGTGCTAGTGGTTTGTTCCGCGAGCAGTACTTC.